One and the same sample provided the 20 T cell receptor beta chains below, sequenced in a study of shared clonotypes between healthy human individuals. Using immunoSEQ multiplex PCR, the repertoire was profiled, and TCRdb retains in-frame clones only, with some absent. The sample shows roughly 1,500,000 clones, around 98.5% of them seen only once. Material for sequencing was naive CD4+ T cells sorted from blood. As for subset: CD45RA+ positively selected. The source is a man aged 30 to 39 in good health.

Notes on this clone: An end of the junction differs from the germline gene, which may be a read error. The CDR3 sequence is CASSESGGQGNF. The CDR3 bases are TGCGCCAGCAGTGAGTCGGGGGGACAGGGCAACTTC. This rearrangement joins TRBV10-2 to TRBJ2-7, with 9 bases aligning to TRBD1. Germline V gene data show CDR1 as WSHSY and CDR2 as SAAADI. The CDR3 has 12 amino acids.

This chain's CDR3 is CASSLAQADRDTQYF. In DNA, the CDR3 is TGCGCCAGCAGCTTGGCACAAGCGGACCGCGATACGCAGTATTTT. The V gene is TRBV5-1, the J gene TRBJ2-3; a possible D gene is TRBD2 (5 bases). CDR3 size: 15 residues. The V gene's germline CDR1 is SGHRS and CDR2 YFSETQ. The V gene lost 0 bases and the J gene lost 6 bases, with 14 bases spanning the gap.

In this sample, this clone turned up a few times. This sample includes further DNA sequences coding for the same CDR3. The CDR3 region is CASSLAGTGGYEQYF. In nucleotides, the CDR3 is TGCGCCAGCAGCTTGGCCGGGACAGGGGGGTACGAGCAGTACTTC. The V and J genes are TRBV5-1 and TRBJ2-7; 11 bases map to TRBD1. This CDR3 contains 15 residues. Trimming at V came to 0 bases and at J to 4 bases, leaving 3 bases not matched to a gene. The germline V gene has CDR1 SGHRS and CDR2 YFSETQ.

This CDR3 reads CASTGWESSYEQYF. The CDR3 DNA reads TGTGCCAGCACGGGGTGGGAAAGCTCCTACGAGCAGTACTTC. This chain uses TRBV2 with TRBJ2-7; maybe TRBD2 (5 bases). Trimming removed 7 bases from V and 0 bases from J, with 13 bases in between. The CDR3 sequence is 14 residues long. CDR1 is SNHLY, CDR2 FYNNEI, per germline.

This chain links TRBV5-1 with TRBJ2-7; possibly TRBD1 for D (6 bases). V was pared by 0 bases and J by 3 bases, with 10 bases between. This CDR3 has 14 residues. Germline values: CDR1 SGHRS, CDR2 YFSETQ. The CDR3 loop reads CASSLARGHYEQYF. In DNA, the CDR3 is TGCGCCAGCAGCTTGGCCAGGGGACACTACGAGCAGTACTTC.

The chain combines TRBV4-3 with TRBJ2-1; D unclear. CDR1 is LGHNA and CDR2 is YSLEER in the germline V gene. The CDR3 consists of 15 residues. Between the trimmed V and J ends, which lost 1 base and 4 bases, there was a span of 11 bases. The CDR3 protein is CASSQVVGSYNEQFF. In nucleotides, the CDR3 is TGCGCCAGCAGCCAAGTAGTCGGTAGTTACAATGAGCAGTTCTTC.

This chain joins TRBV19 and TRBJ1-5; the D gene is possibly TRBD1 (5 bases). The germline gives CDR1 LNHDA, CDR2 SQIVND (reference sequence). Trimming removed 8 bases at V and 1 base at J, with 12 bases between. The CDR3 is made up of 14 amino acids. CDR3 region: CASVPGTSNQPQHF. DNA for the CDR3: TGTGCCAGTGTCCCGGGGACCAGCAATCAGCCCCAGCATTTT. Filled out from reference TRBV19 and TRBJ1-5, the complete variable domain reads DGGITQSPKYLFRKEGQNVTLSCEQNLNHDAMYWYRQDPGQGLRLIYYSQIVNDFQKGDIAEGYSVSREKKESFPLTVTSAQKNPTAFYLCASVPGTSNQPQHFGDGTRLSIL.

About this clone: Other nucleotide sequences in the sample specify the same CDR3. The chain combines TRBV27 with TRBJ1-5, with D unresolved. V was pared by 0 bases and J by 4 bases, with 7 bases between. Germline CDR1 and CDR2: MNHEY and SMNVEV (reference sequence). The CDR3 has 14 amino acids. The CDR3 DNA reads TGTGCCAGCAGTTTATCCGGCCGAAATCAGCCCCAGCATTTT. It specifies CASSLSGRNQPQHF.

V gene TRBV27 combines with J gene TRBJ1-1; unclear D gene. This CDR3 has 13 amino acids. The germline V gene has CDR1 MNHEY and CDR2 SMNVEV (reference sequence). V was pared by 3 bases and J by 5 bases, with 10 bases between. This chain's CDR3 is CASSFFPGTEAFF. The CDR3 DNA reads as TGTGCCAGCAGTTTTTTTCCCGGAACTGAAGCTTTCTTT.

Points on this clone: The sample has other DNA sequences that encode this CDR3 too. The gene calls are TRBV9 and TRBJ2-2; tentatively, D is TRBD1 (5 bases). CDR3 length equals 14 residues. The germline gives CDR1 SGDLS, CDR2 YYNGEE. The germline V and J ends were trimmed by 0 bases and 5 bases, with 8 bases remaining between them. The CDR3 bases are TGTGCCAGCAGCGTAGTTGGGGCAACCGGGGAGCTGTTTTTT. This sequence encodes CASSVVGATGELFF.

The chain employs TRBV19 and TRBJ2-7; D may correspond to TRBD1 or TRBD2 (5 bases each). V was shortened by 2 bases and J by 0 bases, with 17 bases between the two germline ends. The CDR3 length is 17 residues. Germline CDR1 reads LNHDA; CDR2 reads SQIVND (reference sequence). The CDR3 protein is CASSIHPGPLSSYEQYF. CDR3 nucleotide sequence: TGTGCCAGTAGTATACACCCGGGACCCCTGAGCTCCTACGAGCAGTACTTC. Using reference TRBV19 and TRBJ2-7 for the parts outside the CDR3, the full variable domain is DGGITQSPKYLFRKEGQNVTLSCEQNLNHDAMYWYRQDPGQGLRLIYYSQIVNDFQKGDIAEGYSVSREKKESFPLTVTSAQKNPTAFYLCASSIHPGPLSSYEQYFGPGTRLTVT.

The chain employs TRBV13 and TRBJ2-7, with 8 bases matching TRBD1. The length of the CDR3 is 14 residues. Unmatched junction bases numbered 6, after V lost 5 bases and J lost 3 bases. CDR1 PRHDT and CDR2 FYEKMQ come from the germline V gene (reference sequence). CDR3 in amino acids: CASSPGQGIYEQYF. CDR3 sequence (DNA): TGTGCCAGCAGCCCCGGACAGGGAATCTACGAGCAGTACTTC.

The CDR3 spells CASSDGYGYTF. The CDR3 DNA sequence: TGTGCCAGCAGTGATGGGTATGGCTACACCTTC. The chain is built from TRBV2 and TRBJ1-2; D is unresolved. The germline V and J ends were trimmed by 3 bases and 5 bases, with 4 bases remaining between them. The CDR3 sequence is 11 residues long. Per the germline V gene, CDR1 is SNHLY and CDR2 is FYNNEI. Based on the CDR3 plus reference TRBV2 and TRBJ1-2, the full variable domain is EPEVTQTPSHQVTQMGQEVILRCVPISNHLYFYWYRQILGQKVEFLVSFYNNEISEKSEIFDDQFSVERPDGSNFTLKIRSTKLEDSAMYFCASSDGYGYTFGSGTRLTVV.

The chain combines TRBV5-4 with TRBJ2-1, with 8 bases matching TRBD1. The CDR3 is 15 amino acids. Germline V gives CDR1 SGHNT, CDR2 YYREEE (reference sequence). V lost 4 bases to trimming and J lost 1 base; unmatched junction nucleotides: 4. CDR3 amino acids: CASSPDRVSYNEQFF. CDR3 DNA: TGTGCCAGCAGCCCGGACAGGGTATCCTACAATGAGCAGTTCTTC.

J is TRBJ2-5 and V is TRBV28; TRBD1 matches at 7 bases. CDR3 size: 15 residues. Losses at the gene ends were 6 bases for V and 9 bases for J; bases not matched to a gene: 16. Looked up from germline, CDR1 is MDHEN and CDR2 is SYDVKM. The CDR3 reads CASRVGAGAQGAQYF. CDR3 DNA: TGTGCCAGCAGAGTTGGGGCAGGGGCCCAGGGGGCCCAGTACTTC.

The rearrangement links TRBV10-3 to TRBJ2-5; D perhaps matches TRBD2 (6 bases). V lost 8 bases, J lost 1 base, and 17 bases lay in between. Per germline, CDR1 ENHRY and CDR2 SYGVKD. The CDR3 sequence is 15 residues long. CDR3 residues: CAISRGVGFQETQYF. In nucleotides, the CDR3 is TGTGCCATCTCGCGCGGGGTGGGCTTCCAAGAGACCCAGTACTTC.

V usage is TRBV2 and J usage is TRBJ2-3, with D hard to call. Between the trimmed V and J ends, which lost 2 bases and 6 bases, there was a span of 15 bases. From germline, CDR1 is SNHLY and CDR2 FYNNEI. The CDR3 has 15 amino acids. In DNA, the CDR3 is TGTGCCAGCAGTGAACGGTGGACCAGTCAGGATACGCAGTATTTT. Translation: CASSERWTSQDTQYF. The full variable domain, its missing parts supplied by reference TRBV2 and TRBJ2-3, is EPEVTQTPSHQVTQMGQEVILRCVPISNHLYFYWYRQILGQKVEFLVSFYNNEISEKSEIFDDQFSVERPDGSNFTLKIRSTKLEDSAMYFCASSERWTSQDTQYFGPGTRLTVL.

This chain links TRBV7-2 with TRBJ1-1; D may be TRBD1 (6 bases). With 5 bases removed from V and 7 bases from J, the gap between germline ends came to 17 bases. This CDR3 spans 14 amino acids. Germline V CDR1 and CDR2: SGHTA, FQGNSA. This CDR3 is CASSPKGYRDEAFF. DNA of the CDR3: TGTGCCAGCAGCCCAAAGGGTTACAGGGATGAAGCTTTCTTT.

The chain links TRBV6-4 to TRBJ1-4; 7 bases are shared with TRBD1. CDR1 and CDR2 from the germline V gene are MRHNA and SNTAGT. The CDR3 covers 15 residues. V gave up 10 bases and J gave up 3 bases; unmatched junction bases: 11. The DNA for the CDR3 is TGTGCCAAGCCACAGGGGAAGGAGTCTAATGAAAAACTGTTTTTT. The encoded protein is CAKPQGKESNEKLFF.

The chain combines TRBV30 with TRBJ2-7, with TRBD1 as a possible D gene (5 bases). Germline CDR1 is GTSNPN and CDR2 is SVGIG (reference sequence). This CDR3 contains 12 residues. Between the trimmed V and J ends, which lost 0 bases and 6 bases, there was a span of 9 bases. CDR3 DNA sequence: TGTGCCTGGAGTGTCGGACACGGCGAGCAGTACTTC. The encoded protein is CAWSVGHGEQYF.